These T cell receptor beta chains were read from a single sample in a study of T cell repertoires in cytomegalovirus infection. TCRdb reprocessed the reads with MiXCR, giving one entry per CDR3 protein. The table lists about 400,000 distinct CDR3 sequences, approximately 35% of them singletons. These receptors' antigens are unknown. The specimen comprised cultured PBMCs, sampled from culture after CMV antigen stimulation. These receptors were taken from a human donor in good health (CMV status not recorded). Some clones in this sample may be carry-over from other donors' samples. CDR3s leave out the opening cysteine and the closing phenylalanine or tryptophan.

V | CDR3
TRBV11-2 | ASSLVAPNTGELF
TRBV5-4 | ASSLDQLAGLTDTQY
TRBV20-1 | SAGVGRSYEQY
TRBV7-6 | ASSPGLAGVLNEQF
TRBV7-9 | ASSGAVGTYTGELF
TRBV6-5 | ASSYSRQGLLGSPLH
TRBV12-3/TRBV12-4 | ASSLRQERYSNQPQH
TRBV4-1 | ASSQVTGRSEQY
TRBV29-1 | SAARWDNEQF
TRBV28 | ASSPLGTSGIKVG
TRBV4-1 | ASSQDRLAGVYEQF
TRBV7-2 | ASSSPTGWETQY
TRBV6-1 | ASSEVRAKNIQY